Following are 7 T cell receptor beta chains from one sample sequenced in a study of T cell repertoires in cytomegalovirus infection. TCRdb reprocessed the reads via MiXCR and lists one record per CDR3 protein. The sample carries 650,000 to 850,000 distinct CDR3 sequences, around 29% recorded once. For these receptors, no antigen is known. Material: cultured CD8+ T cells from PBMCs, obtained from culture after CMV antigen stimulation. Receptors were obtained from a human donor in good health (CMV status not recorded). Some clones in this sample may be carry-over from other donors' samples.

The CDR3 reads CASSFVLAGGPVATGELFF. For the CDR3, the DNA is TGTGCCAGCAGTTTCGTCCTAGCGGGGGGGCCAGTTGCTACCGGGGAGCTGTTTTTT. The chain uses TRBV12-3 or TRBV12-4 and TRBJ2-2, with 12 bases identical to TRBD2. This CDR3 has 19 amino acids. The J segment lost 5 bases and the V segment lost 3 bases, leaving 13 bases of the junction unmatched.

This clonotype has a single count. The chain carries TRBV3-1 and TRBJ1-2; no definite D call. Trimming cost V 4 bases and J 4 bases, with 10 bases left between them. The germline V gene has CDR1 LGHDT and CDR2 YNNKEL (reference sequence). The CDR3 is made up of 13 amino acids. In DNA, the CDR3 is TGTGCCAGCAGCCCCGGGCTGGCCTATGGCTACACCTTC. Translation gives CASSPGLAYGYTF.

The table lists this clonotype with many counts. This rearrangement joins TRBV7-2 to TRBJ1-4, with 8 bases that match TRBD1. The V segment lost 5 bases and the J segment 10 bases; nucleotides outside the gene matches: 12. CDR3 length: 15 amino acids. Looked up from germline, CDR1 is SGHTA and CDR2 is FQGNSA. The CDR3 coding sequence is TGTGCCAGCAGCACGACCTTCCGGACAGGGACAAAACTGTTTTTT. Translation gives CASSTTFRTGTKLFF. The entire variable domain, with the rest obtained from reference TRBV7-2 and TRBJ1-4, is as follows: GAGVSQSPSNKVTEKGKDVELRCDPISGHTALYWYRQSLGQGLEFLIYFQGNSAPDKSGLPSDRFSAERTGGSVSTLTIQRTQQEDSAVYLCASSTTFRTGTKLFFGSGTQLSVL.

The chain recombines TRBV27 with TRBJ2-7; D ambiguous. The CDR3 extends over 14 amino acids. Germline V gene lookup returns CDR1 MNHEY and CDR2 SMNVEV (reference sequence). With 2 bases removed from V and 2 bases from J, the gap between germline ends came to 10 bases. As DNA, the CDR3 is TGTGCCAGCAGTTTAGTGCCAGAAGCCTACGAGCAGTACGTC. Translating it yields CASSLVPEAYEQYV.

The rearrangement joins TRBV9 to TRBJ2-1, with 7 positions matching TRBD1. The CDR3 contains 16 residues. Losses at the gene ends were 0 bases for V and 4 bases for J; bases not matched to a gene: 7. Per the germline V gene, CDR1 is SGDLS and CDR2 is YYNGEE. The CDR3 DNA is TGTGCCAGCAGCGTAGGGGTTCAGGGGGAGTACAATGAGCAGTTCTTC. Amino acid sequence: CASSVGVQGEYNEQFF.

The genes are TRBV7-4 and TRBJ1-2; the D gene is possibly TRBD1 (6 bases). With 3 bases removed from V and 4 bases from J, the gap between germline ends came to 12 bases. Germline V CDR1 and CDR2: SGHVT, SQSDAQ. CDR3 size: 14 residues. The CDR3 region has the DNA TGTGCCAGCAGCTTCTCAGGGGCTCGCTATGGCTACACCTTC. Amino acid sequence: CASSFSGARYGYTF.

This clonotype was counted only a few times. J is TRBJ1-1 and V is TRBV7-3; D gene ambiguous. The V end lost 2 bases, the J end lost 3 bases, and 16 bases lay between the germline ends. This CDR3 spans 16 amino acids. CDR1 SGHTA and CDR2 FQGTGA come from the germline V gene. The CDR3 reads CASSLGPGFGDTEAFF. The CDR3 DNA reads TGTGCCAGCAGCTTAGGGCCCGGCTTTGGGGACACTGAAGCTTTCTTT. Full variable domain (outside the CDR3, taken from reference TRBV7-3 and TRBJ1-1): GAGVSQTPSNKVTEKGKYVELRCDPISGHTALYWYRQSLGQGPEFLIYFQGTGAADDSGLPNDRFFAVRPEGSVSTLKIQRTERGDSAVYLCASSLGPGFGDTEAFFGQGTRLTVV.